This TCR beta chain was documented in a study of blood T cell repertoires in COVID-19. Adults between about 18 and 89 years of age took part from about two dozen US areas. V was shortened by 5 bases and J by 9 bases, with 13 bases between the two germline ends. This CDR3 comprises 12 residues. Generated by immunoSEQ multiplex PCR, the TCRdb table keeps only in-frame clones and is missing some. In the table there are 350,000 to 400,000 clones, 88% of which are singletons. This receptor was taken from a woman aged 18-29 years who had recovered from COVID-19. Sequenced: PBMCs or T cells enriched from blood (not recorded which). V and J are TRBV12-3 or TRBV12-4 and TRBJ1-2; a weak D match, TRBD1 (5 bases). CDR3 coding DNA: TGTGCCAGCAGTGGGGGGAACACGCGCTACACCTTC. Protein product: CASSGGNTRYTF.